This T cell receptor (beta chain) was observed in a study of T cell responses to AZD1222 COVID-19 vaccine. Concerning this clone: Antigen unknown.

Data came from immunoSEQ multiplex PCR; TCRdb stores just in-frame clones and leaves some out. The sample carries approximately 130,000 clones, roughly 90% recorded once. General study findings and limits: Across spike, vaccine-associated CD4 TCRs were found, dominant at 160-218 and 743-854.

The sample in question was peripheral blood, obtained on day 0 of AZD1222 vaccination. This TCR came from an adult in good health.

The CDR3: CASRYRGPYEQYF. The CDR3 coding sequence is TGTGCCAGCAGGTACAGGGGGCCCTACGAGCAGTACTTC. The chain has TRBV28 and TRBJ2-7, with 9 bases that match TRBD1. This CDR3 has 13 amino acids. V was pared by 6 bases and J by 2 bases, with 2 bases of the junction left unmatched. CDR1 is MDHEN, CDR2 SYDVKM, per germline. Supplemented by reference TRBV28 and TRBJ2-7, the full variable domain reads DVKVTQSSRYLVKRTGEKVFLECVQDMDHENMFWYRQDPGLGLRLIYFSYDVKMKEKGDIPEGYSVSREKKERFSLILESASTNQTSMYLCASRYRGPYEQYFGPGTRLTVT.